This T cell receptor (beta chain) was sequenced for a study of T-cell reconstitution after alpha-beta-depleted transplantation in children. For TCRbeta, the library was prepared with unique molecular identifiers. TCRdb ran MiXCR on the PCR reads and lists one entry per CDR3 protein. Altogether 500,000 to 650,000 distinct CDR3 sequences are present, roughly an eighth being singletons, with the ten largest covering 14%. This CDR3 spans 11 amino acids. V was shortened by 5 bases and J by 4 bases, with 8 bases between the two germline ends. Looked up from germline, CDR1 is SQVTM and CDR2 is ANQGSEA. Ten or more counts support this clonotype.

The sample consisted of PBMCs, mostly from graft donor cells, taken 180 days after TCRalphabeta/CD19-depleted stem cell transplant. This chain joins TRBV29-1 and TRBJ2-5; D is perhaps TRBD1 (6 bases). The TCR sequence derives from a female patient aged 2-9 years who had a stem cell transplant for aplastic anemia, so the T cells may come from the graft donor. This CDR3 reads CSVYRVETQYF. CDR3 DNA sequence: TGCAGCGTTTACAGGGTAGAGACCCAGTACTTC.